The 20 T cell receptor beta chains reported below all come from one sample, sequenced in a study of CD8 T cells in ankylosing spondylitis. TCRdb reanalysed the 5' RACE reads using MiXCR and keeps one entry per CDR3 protein. This table has under 150,000 distinct CDR3 sequences, 9.3% appearing once. The sequencing sample was made of blood, either unsorted or a sorted T cell fraction (not recorded which). All receptors derive from a male donor with ankylosing spondylitis or in good health (not recorded which).

This clonotype turned up a few times. The chain has TRBV29-1 and TRBJ1-2; D call uncertain. V lost 2 bases to trimming and J lost 3 bases, with 10 bases between them. The V gene's germline CDR1 is SQVTM and CDR2 ANQGSEA. This CDR3 comprises 13 residues. The CDR3 here is CSVEPLRDYGYTF. The CDR3 DNA sequence: TGCAGCGTTGAACCCCTAAGGGACTATGGCTACACCTTC.

Only a few counts were recorded for this clonotype. This chain joins TRBV6-1 and TRBJ2-3; D call uncertain. Germline CDR1 reads MNHNS; CDR2 reads SASEGT. V lost 6 bases to trimming and J lost 2 bases, with 15 bases between them. The CDR3 loop spans 15 amino acids. The CDR3 coding sequence is TGTGCCAGCAGCAGCGAGGTTTGGAACACAGATACGCAGTATTTT. Translating gives CASSSEVWNTDTQYF.

This clonotype was seen repeatedly, ten times or more. V is TRBV7-2 and J is TRBJ1-2; 7 bases fit TRBD1. This CDR3 contains 13 residues. The germline V gene encodes CDR1 SGHTA and CDR2 FQGNSA. With 4 bases clipped from V and 4 bases from J, the junction kept 3 bases outside the gene matches. This chain's CDR3 is CASSSDRAYGYTF. As DNA, the CDR3 is TGTGCCAGCAGCTCCGACAGGGCCTATGGCTACACCTTC.

This clonotype was picked up many times. This chain connects TRBV5-1 to TRBJ2-2; 7 nucleotides align to TRBD1. Germline loops: CDR1 SGHRS, CDR2 YFSETQ. The CDR3 spans 17 residues. The junction had 8 bases not matched to a gene; V was cut back by 3 bases and J by 0 bases. The CDR3 sequence: CASSSLQGGTNTGELFF. In nucleotides, the CDR3 is TGCGCCAGCAGCTCCTTACAAGGGGGCACGAACACCGGGGAGCTGTTTTTT. Full variable domain (remainder filled in from reference TRBV5-1 and TRBJ2-2): KAGVTQTPRYLIKTRGQQVTLSCSPISGHRSVSWYQQTPGQGLQFLFEYFSETQRNKGNFPGRFSGRQFSNSRSEMNVSTLELGDSALYLCASSSLQGGTNTGELFFGEGSRLTVL.

This clonotype has just a few counts. This chain joins TRBV19 and TRBJ2-1; 9 positions agree with TRBD2. The germline V gene has CDR1 LNHDA and CDR2 SQIVND (reference sequence). There are 16 residues in the CDR3. V shed 6 bases and J 10 bases; nucleotides not matched to a gene: 16. This CDR3 is CASRRDGGRAFEEQFF. The CDR3, as DNA: TGTGCCAGTAGACGGGATGGCGGGAGGGCCTTCGAGGAGCAGTTCTTC.

Many counts were recorded for this clonotype. This chain links TRBV29-1 with TRBJ2-7; TRBD2 matches at 10 bases. After removal of 4 bases from V and 1 base from J, the junction contained 7 bases not matched to a gene. The length of the CDR3 is 15 residues. Germline CDR1 reads SQVTM; CDR2 reads ANQGSEA. CDR3 coding DNA: TGCAGCGTTGTAGTTCTAGCGGGAGTGTCCTACGAGCAGTACTTC. Translated: CSVVVLAGVSYEQYF.

This clonotype has at least ten counts. This chain uses TRBV20-1 with TRBJ2-7; TRBD2 matches at 7 bases. The CDR3 consists of 14 residues. V gave up 5 bases and J gave up 7 bases; unmatched junction bases: 14. Germline-derived CDR1 and CDR2 are DFQATT and SNEGSKA (reference sequence). The CDR3 is CSASAGLGFLEQYF. In DNA, the CDR3 is TGCAGTGCTTCAGCGGGACTCGGGTTCTTGGAGCAGTACTTC.

This clonotype was observed at least ten times. The gene calls are TRBV29-1 and TRBJ2-7, with a possible D match to TRBD2 (5 bases). The ends were cut back, 5 bases at V and 7 bases at J, with 18 bases in the middle. CDR1 and CDR2 (germline): SQVTM, ANQGSEA. This CDR3 region has 13 residues. CDR3 sequence reads: CSVSPGMIGEQYF. The CDR3 bases are TGCAGCGTTTCGCCGGGGATGATAGGGGAGCAGTACTTC.

V gene TRBV7-6 combines with J gene TRBJ2-3; 11 nucleotides line up with TRBD2. J lost 5 bases, V lost 3 bases, and 7 bases had no gene match. CDR3 length equals 16 residues. Germline CDR1 and CDR2: SGHVS and FNYEAQ. The CDR3 DNA follows: TGTGCCAGCAGCTTCTATAGCGGGAGGGCCGAAGATACGCAGTATTTT. As protein: CASSFYSGRAEDTQYF.

The V gene is TRBV5-1, the J gene TRBJ2-7, with D possibly TRBD1 on 6 matching bases. Per the germline V gene, CDR1 is SGHRS and CDR2 is YFSETQ. The ends were cut back, 0 bases at V and 6 bases at J, with 13 bases in the middle. This CDR3 spans 14 amino acids. CDR3 DNA: TGCGCCAGCAGCTTGGCGCAGGGGCTGGGCGAGCAGTACTTC. Translated: CASSLAQGLGEQYF.

This clonotype was counted at least ten times. This chain connects TRBV5-1 to TRBJ2-7; 7 bases align to TRBD1. V dropped 4 bases and J dropped 1; count of bases not matched to a gene: 5. The germline CDR1 and CDR2 sequences are SGHRS and YFSETQ. The CDR3 is made up of 14 amino acids. Here the CDR3 reads CASSPSTGSYEQYF. CDR3 nucleotide sequence: TGCGCCAGCAGCCCATCGACAGGGTCCTACGAGCAGTACTTC.

The sample holds many counts of this clonotype. The chain uses TRBV28 and TRBJ2-3; the D call may be TRBD1 or TRBD2 (5 bases each). There are 16 residues in the CDR3. Germline CDR1 MDHEN, CDR2 SYDVKM. V was shortened by 6 bases and J by 3 bases, with 19 bases between the two germline ends. This CDR3 is CASSLPTGRKTDTQYF. The CDR3 DNA is TGTGCCAGCAGCTTGCCCACGGGACGGAAGACAGATACGCAGTATTTT. Full variable domain (rest looked up from reference TRBV28 and TRBJ2-3): DVKVTQSSRYLVKRTGEKVFLECVQDMDHENMFWYRQDPGLGLRLIYFSYDVKMKEKGDIPEGYSVSREKKERFSLILESASTNQTSMYLCASSLPTGRKTDTQYFGPGTRLTVL.

The table lists this clonotype with many counts. The gene calls are TRBV5-1 and TRBJ2-1, with 8 nucleotides matching TRBD1. This CDR3 is built from 15 residues. The V gene's germline CDR1 is SGHRS and CDR2 YFSETQ. V gave up 2 bases and J gave up 4 bases; unmatched junction bases: 5. The CDR3 bases are TGCGCCAGCAGCTTTCAGGGGGCCTTATACAATGAGCAGTTCTTC. Protein: CASSFQGALYNEQFF.

The table lists this clonotype with many counts. The chain recombines TRBV15 with TRBJ2-1; 14 positions agree with TRBD2. V gave up 5 bases and J gave up 0 bases; unmatched junction bases: 12. The CDR3 spans 20 residues. The V gene's germline CDR1 is LNHNV and CDR2 YYDKDF (reference sequence). The chain's CDR3 is CATSGTPGLAGASSYNEQFF. The CDR3 nucleotides read TGTGCCACCAGCGGAACTCCGGGACTAGCGGGAGCGAGCTCCTACAATGAGCAGTTCTTC.

The rearrangement uses TRBV20-1 and TRBJ2-7; 8 positions match TRBD1. Per germline, CDR1 DFQATT and CDR2 SNEGSKA (reference sequence). V lost 3 bases to trimming and J lost 3 bases; unmatched junction nucleotides: 10. CDR3 size: 15 residues. The CDR3 bases are TGCAGTGCTAGCCCCCGGGACAGGCTTAACTACGAGCAGTACTTC. Residues: CSASPRDRLNYEQYF.

The chain couples TRBV19 to TRBJ2-1; 8 nucleotides line up with TRBD1. The trim removed 4 bases at V and 6 bases at J, leaving 2 bases unmatched. The CDR3 has 13 amino acids. CDR1 is LNHDA and CDR2 is SQIVND in the germline V gene (reference sequence). DNA of the CDR3: TGTGCCAGTAGTAACACAGGGGGCAATGAGCAGTTCTTC. It is translated as CASSNTGGNEQFF.

This clonotype was recorded many times. The chain joins TRBV12-3 or TRBV12-4 to TRBJ2-4; the D is unclear. This CDR3 is built from 12 residues. Between the trimmed V and J ends, which lost 4 bases and 7 bases, there was a span of 8 bases. The CDR3, as DNA: TGTGCCAGCAGTTACGACATTAACATTCAGTACTTC. Translated: CASSYDINIQYF.

This clonotype has only a few counts. This chain connects TRBV29-1 to TRBJ2-7; possible D gene TRBD1, 6 bases. V was cut by 6 bases and J by 3 bases, with 9 bases left in between. The length of the CDR3 is 11 residues. CDR1 is SQVTM and CDR2 is ANQGSEA in the germline V gene. The CDR3 coding sequence is TGCAGCGTAACAGGGAGCTACGAGCAGTACTTC. It specifies CSVTGSYEQYF.

This clonotype has a count of ten or more. This chain links TRBV24-1 with TRBJ2-7; no reliable D call. V lost 7 bases and J 4 bases, leaving 10 bases between the germline ends. This CDR3 spans 12 amino acids. Germline CDR1 reads KGHDR; CDR2 reads SFDVKD. CDR3 DNA: TGTGCCACCAGCCCAATTCCTTACGAGCAGTACTTC. Amino acid sequence: CATSPIPYEQYF.

In regard to this clonotype: Germline and junction disagree at one end, which may indicate a read error. The V and J genes are TRBV20-1 and TRBJ2-3; 8 positions agree with TRBD1. CDR1 is DFQATT, CDR2 SNEGSKA, per germline (reference sequence). There are 16 residues in the CDR3. The CDR3 loop is CCARDTRQGRTDTQYF. Written as DNA, the CDR3 is TGCTGTGCTAGAGATACTCGACAGGGGCGCACAGATACGCAGTATTTT.